This entry lists 8 T cell receptor beta chains sequenced from one sample in a study of T cell repertoires in cytomegalovirus infection. TCRdb processed the reads anew with MiXCR; each CDR3 protein has one entry. The sample records 130,000 or so distinct CDR3 sequences, about 6.3% being singletons. Specimen: PBMCs. The receptors here all came from a human donor in good health (CMV status not recorded). Some clones in this sample may be carry-over from other donors' samples.

This clonotype was counted at least ten times. The chain is built from TRBV28 and TRBJ2-5; D tentatively fits TRBD1 or TRBD2 (6 bases each). Trimming left V 3 bases short and J 5 bases short, with 13 bases between. The CDR3 is made up of 14 amino acids. Germline CDR1 MDHEN, CDR2 SYDVKM. The CDR3 loop is CASSLVGAGETQYF. The CDR3 coding sequence is TGTGCCAGCAGTTTGGTGGGGGCGGGGGAGACCCAGTACTTC.

The table lists this clonotype with many counts. The chain uses TRBV5-1 and TRBJ2-1, with D unclear. This CDR3 region has 15 residues. Trimming shortened V by 0 bases and J by 1 base, and 8 bases separated the two germline ends. CDR1 and CDR2 from the germline V gene are SGHRS and YFSETQ. This CDR3 is CASSLVGSSYNEQFF. The CDR3 region has the DNA TGCGCCAGCAGCTTGGTAGGGTCTTCCTACAATGAGCAGTTCTTC.

This clonotype was detected a few times. The V call is TRBV7-6, the J call TRBJ2-7; D may be TRBD1 (5 bases). CDR1 and CDR2 from the germline V gene are SGHVS and FNYEAQ. V lost 1 base, J lost 6 bases, and 13 bases lay in between. The CDR3 runs to 14 residues. CDR3 sequence: CASSLGTSLIEQYF. The CDR3 DNA reads as TGTGCCAGCAGCTTAGGGACATCCCTCATCGAGCAGTACTTC.

V and J are TRBV7-2 and TRBJ2-2; D is perhaps TRBD1 or TRBD2 (5 bases each). V lost 2 bases, J lost 7 bases, and 17 bases lay in between. The CDR3 has 16 residues. Germline CDR1 is SGHTA and CDR2 is FQGNSA. The CDR3 loop reads CASSLFRGTHGGELFF. For the CDR3, the DNA is TGTGCCAGCAGCTTATTTCGAGGGACCCACGGCGGGGAGCTGTTTTTT.

Regarding this clonotype: The CDR3 does not end in the conserved phenylalanine or tryptophan, so this is likely a read error. The DNA is left out, because the CDR3 cannot be placed on it with certainty; the CDR3 is given as TCRdb lists it. J is TRBJ1-1 and V is TRBV28; no DNA check was done on the table's D call, TRBD1. The CDR3 is 9 residues long, ends included. From germline, CDR1 is MDHEN and CDR2 SYDVKM. CDR3 sequence: CASEQGWRS.

The chain links TRBV27 to TRBJ2-5, with D perhaps assigned TRBD1 or TRBD2 (5 bases each). CDR3 length equals 16 residues. The V gene's germline CDR1 is MNHEY and CDR2 SMNVEV (reference sequence). The V end was cut by 0 bases, the J end by 1 base, with 12 bases between. Here the CDR3 DNA reads TGTGCCAGCAGTTTATCCGTGGATGGGGGCCAAGAGACCCAGTACTTC. This sequence encodes CASSLSVDGGQETQYF.

This sequence joins TRBV5-4 and TRBJ1-3; the D gene is possibly TRBD1 (5 bases). CDR3 length: 13 residues. Germline V gives CDR1 SGHNT, CDR2 YYREEE (reference sequence). Trimming pared 4 bases from V and 9 bases from J, leaving 14 bases between. This CDR3 is CASSLAGSGTIYF. For the CDR3, the DNA is TGTGCCAGCAGCCTGGCAGGGAGCGGCACCATATATTTT.

This clonotype was found many times. The rearrangement joins TRBV7-3 to TRBJ2-7; 14 nucleotides match TRBD2. Per the germline V gene, CDR1 is SGHTA and CDR2 is FQGTGA. CDR3 size: 18 residues. Trimming removed 1 base from V and 1 base from J; junction bases left unmatched: 6. The CDR3 nucleotides read TGTGCCAGCAGCTTAAGACTAGCGGGGGGGCCTGATTCCTACGAGCAGTACTTC. It translates to CASSLRLAGGPDSYEQYF.